This T cell receptor beta chain was captured by sequencing in a study of OX40 agonist ivuxolimab in advanced cancers. Study-level background: The patients received agonistic anti-OX40 (CD134) antibody ivuxolimab. Among those treated, three patients had partial responses, one with hepatocellular carcinoma and two with cutaneous melanoma.

Libraries were prepared by immunoSEQ multiplex PCR; TCRdb keeps only in-frame clonotypes and omits some of them. The sample holds fewer than 50,000 clones, 60% to 85% seen once. General observations from the study: Nonresponders, in some cases, also had low normalized T-cell clonal expansion. Individuals who were partial responders at 0.1-3.0 mg/kg had clonal expansion that ranked among the lowest.

This CDR3 has 15 amino acids. Trimming cost V 5 bases and J 9 bases; bases outside gene matches: 12. Germline V lookup: CDR1 MDHEN, CDR2 SYDVKM. Comment on this clone: Its cognate antigen is unknown.

The origin of this receptor is an adult with an advanced solid tumor such as melanoma, head and neck, liver or kidney cancer. This material consisted of CD4+ or CD8+ T cells sorted from blood, taken in a trial of the OX40 agonist ivuxolimab. The chain carries TRBV28 and TRBJ2-1, with 8 positions matching TRBD2. In DNA form, the CDR3 reads TGTGCCAGCAGTCCCCTCTGGCGGGAGGAGGGTGAGCAGTTCTTC. Its protein product is CASSPLWREEGEQFF.